The 5 T cell receptor beta chains below were found in one sample sequenced in a study of blood T cell repertoires in COVID-19. Libraries were prepared by immunoSEQ multiplex PCR; TCRdb keeps only in-frame clonotypes and omits some of them. Of some 670,000 clones listed, around 89% are singletons. Sequencing used peripheral blood. These receptors were taken from a woman aged 18-29 years with acute or convalescent COVID-19.

The CDR3 sequence is CASSVTGHNALGNTIYF. In DNA form, the CDR3 reads TGTGCCAGCAGCGTAACCGGACATAACGCCCTAGGAAACACCATATATTTT. J is TRBJ1-3 and V is TRBV9; possible D gene TRBD1, 5 bases. The V end was cut by 1 base, the J end by 4 bases, with 18 bases between. The CDR3 runs to 17 residues. The germline V gene has CDR1 SGDLS and CDR2 YYNGEE.

V gene TRBV18 combines with J gene TRBJ1-1, with 7 nucleotides matching TRBD1. The CDR3 is made up of 16 amino acids. V was pared by 3 bases and J by 0 bases, with 7 bases of the junction left unmatched. CDR1 and CDR2 (germline): KGHSH, LQKENI. CDR3 amino acids: CASSPKTGTMNTEAFF. DNA of the CDR3: TGTGCCAGCTCACCCAAGACAGGGACAATGAACACTGAAGCTTTCTTT.

J is TRBJ2-7 and V is TRBV25-1; 7 bases are a match to TRBD1. Germline trimming cut 3 bases from V and 6 bases from J; bases unmatched to any gene: 11. CDR1 and CDR2 from the germline V gene are MGHDK and SYGVNS. The CDR3 covers 15 residues. The CDR3 DNA reads as TGTGCCAGCAGTGAGCCACAGGGGCCCCTCCGCGAGCAGTACTTC. Its protein product is CASSEPQGPLREQYF.

The rearrangement links TRBV9 to TRBJ1-1; D is perhaps TRBD1 (5 bases). Germline V gives CDR1 SGDLS, CDR2 YYNGEE. This CDR3 spans 16 amino acids. V was shortened by 4 bases and J by 0 bases, with 16 bases between the two germline ends. Here the CDR3 DNA reads TGTGCCAGCAGCCCCGCCCCAGACAGCTTGAACACTGAAGCTTTCTTT. Its protein is CASSPAPDSLNTEAFF.

The V call is TRBV15, the J call TRBJ1-5; TRBD1 agrees at 8 bases. CDR3 length equals 14 residues. The J segment lost 4 bases and the V segment lost 3 bases, leaving 2 bases of the junction unmatched. Germline-derived CDR1 and CDR2 are LNHNV and YYDKDF (reference sequence). In DNA, the CDR3 is TGTGCCACCAGCAGGGGACAGGAGAATCAGCCCCAGCATTTT. Its translation is CATSRGQENQPQHF.